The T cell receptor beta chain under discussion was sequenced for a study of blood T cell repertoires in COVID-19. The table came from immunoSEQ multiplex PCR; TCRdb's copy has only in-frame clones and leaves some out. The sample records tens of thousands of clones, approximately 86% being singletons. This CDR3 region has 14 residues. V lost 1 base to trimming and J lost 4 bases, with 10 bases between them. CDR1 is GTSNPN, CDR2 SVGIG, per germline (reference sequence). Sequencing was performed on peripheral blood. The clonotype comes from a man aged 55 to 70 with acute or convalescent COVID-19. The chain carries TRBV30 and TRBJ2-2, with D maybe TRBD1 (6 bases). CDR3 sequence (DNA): TGTGCCTGGAGTGATACAGGGTTCACCGGGGAGCTGTTTTTT. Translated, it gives CAWSDTGFTGELFF.